These T cell receptor beta chains were read from a single sample in a study of breast tumors, draining lymph nodes, adjacent tissues. TCRdb redid the calling of the multiplex PCR reads with MiXCR, one entry per CDR3 protein. Of roughly 130,000 distinct CDR3 sequences listed, about 20% were seen once; the top ten hold under 4.5%. The sequenced sample consisted of axillary lymph node tissue. Receptors originate from a female donor with breast cancer. Some clones in this sample may be carry-over from other donors' samples. Both conserved end residues are part of each CDR3. Fields, in order: V gene, J gene, D gene, clone size, CDR3 DNA, CDR3 protein. D genes are given only for firm matches. Where a row states a size, it is once, few, many or the class of an expanded clone; other rows omit it.

TRBV2	TRBJ2-5	-	many	TGTGCCAGCCACGAATCGAGACCTCAAGGGAAGACCCAGTACTTC	CASHESRPQGKTQYF
TRBV7-6	TRBJ2-7	-	many	TGTGCCAGCAGCTTAGACGGGGGACCTACCTACGAGCAGTACTTC	CASSLDGGPTYEQYF
TRBV11-2	TRBJ1-5	-	-	TGTGCCAGCAGCCCAGGGGATGGGGTTCAGCCCCAGCATTTT	CASSPGDGVQPQHF
TRBV11-2	TRBJ2-1	-	many	TGTGCCAGCAGCTTAGACTGGAACAACAATGAGCAGTTCTTC	CASSLDWNNNEQFF
TRBV7-8	TRBJ2-1	TRBD1	many	TGTGCCAGCAGCTTAGCAGGGGGCGGTGAGCAGTTCTTC	CASSLAGGGEQFF
TRBV19	TRBJ2-5	TRBD1	many	TGTGCCAGTAGGACAGGGGAGACCCAGTACTTC	CASRTGETQYF
TRBV28	TRBJ2-7	-	-	TGTGCCAGCAGTTCCCATACACCCTACGAGCAGTACTTC	CASSSHTPYEQYF
TRBV27	TRBJ2-7	-	many	TGTGCCAGCAGCTCCTCTTTCCGTGAGCAGTACTTC	CASSSSFREQYF
TRBV11-2	TRBJ2-7	-	many	TGTGCCAGCAGCTTAGGACAGCTTATGCAGTACTTC	CASSLGQLMQYF
TRBV15	TRBJ2-3	TRBD1	many	TGTGCCACCAGCAGAGGACGGGTTTGGGACAGCGGACGTACAGATACGCAGTATTTT	CATSRGRVWDSGRTDTQYF
TRBV18	TRBJ1-2	-	many	TGTGCCAGCTCACCAGGGGGAGATGGTCAAGCATACACCTTC	CASSPGGDGQAYTF
TRBV5-8	TRBJ2-5	-	many	TGTACCAGCAGCACCGAATTACAAGAGACCCAGTACTTC	CTSSTELQETQYF
TRBV5-1	TRBJ1-4	-	many	TGCGCCAGCAGACAAGACAGCAATAATGAAAAACTGTTTTTT	CASRQDSNNEKLFF
TRBV2	TRBJ2-1	TRBD2	many	TGTGCCCGGGACTACCTGGAGTCCTACAATGAGCAGTTCTTC	CARDYLESYNEQFF
TRBV29-1	TRBJ2-3	-	many	TGCAGCGGTAGGACATCTAGCACAGATACGCAGTATTTT	CSGRTSSTDTQYF
TRBV10-3	TRBJ2-5	-	many	TGTGCCATCAGCCAGGGGAGGTACCAAGAGACCCAGTACTTC	CAISQGRYQETQYF
TRBV14	TRBJ2-7	-	many	TGTGCCAGCAGCCAAGCAGGGTACGAGCAGTACTTC	CASSQAGYEQYF
TRBV5-1	TRBJ2-3	TRBD2	many	TGCGCCAGCAGCTACTCGACCTTAGCGGGGGGTGCAGATACGCAGTATTTT	CASSYSTLAGGADTQYF
TRBV20-1	TRBJ2-3	TRBD2	-	TGCAGTGCTGGGGGGGCTAGCGGGGATCCAGATACGCAGTATTTT	CSAGGASGDPDTQYF
TRBV2	TRBJ2-7	TRBD2	many	TGTGCCAGCAGAGGGGGACTAGCGGAGTCCTACGAGCAGTACTTC	CASRGGLAESYEQYF
TRBV27	TRBJ2-1	TRBD1	-	TGTGCCAGCAGTTTGGACAGGGGCGCCTACAATGAGCAGTTCTTC	CASSLDRGAYNEQFF
TRBV6-1	TRBJ2-7	TRBD1	many	TGTGCCAGCAGTGAAAATCGGCCCTGGACAGGGGGCTCCTACGAGCAGTACTTC	CASSENRPWTGGSYEQYF
TRBV19	TRBJ1-4	-	many	TGTGCCAGTAGTATCGGTTCCGCAATAACTAATGAAAAACTGTTTTTT	CASSIGSAITNEKLFF
TRBV20-1	TRBJ2-7	TRBD2	many	TGCAGTGTTCCCCGGACTAGCGGTACCTACGAGCAGTACTTC	CSVPRTSGTYEQYF
TRBV2	TRBJ2-7	TRBD1	many	TGTGCCAGCAACGGACAGGGACCCCGCTACGAGCAGTACTTC	CASNGQGPRYEQYF
TRBV27	TRBJ2-5	TRBD2	-	TGTGCCAGCAGTTTTTCCGATAGCGGGACACATCAAGAGACCCAGTACTTC	CASSFSDSGTHQETQYF
TRBV15	TRBJ2-7	-	many	TGTGCCACCAGCCCGGGGTTGGAAGAGCAGTACTTC	CATSPGLEEQYF
TRBV6-1	TRBJ1-5	TRBD1	many	TGTGCCAGCAGTGTGACAGGGAATCGTCAGCCCCAGCATTTT	CASSVTGNRQPQHF
TRBV28	TRBJ2-1	TRBD1	-	TGTGCCAGCAGCTCCCTGACAGGGGGCTTAAATGGGCAGTTCTTC	CASSSLTGGLNGQFF
TRBV29-1	TRBJ2-7	-	many	TGCAGCGTCTCATCCTGGCAGGGCTCGGGCGAGCAGTACTTC	CSVSSWQGSGEQYF
TRBV2	TRBJ2-7	-	many	TGTGCCAGCAGTGGGGGGGGACAGACTCTCTACGAGCAGTACTTC	CASSGGGQTLYEQYF
TRBV12-3/TRBV12-4	TRBJ1-5	-	many	TGTGCCAGCAGTAGAGAGATACTTGGTAGCAATCAGCCCCAGCATTTT	CASSREILGSNQPQHF
TRBV6-5	TRBJ1-2	-	many	TGTGCCAGCACCTTGGGTAGCTCGGGCTACACCTTC	CASTLGSSGYTF
TRBV7-9	TRBJ2-3	-	-	TGTGCCAGCAGCGCGCAACTAAATACGCAGTATTTT	CASSAQLNTQYF
TRBV20-1	TRBJ2-7	TRBD1	many	TGCAGTGCTCCGCCGGGACAGGGGCAATACGAGCAGTACTTC	CSAPPGQGQYEQYF
TRBV6-4	TRBJ2-5	-	many	TGTGCCAGCAGGACCGGGACGGACGACGGAGAGACCCAGTACTTC	CASRTGTDDGETQYF
TRBV19	TRBJ2-3	TRBD1	many	TGTGCCAGTAGGGGGACAGCGACGTCAGATACGCAGTATTTT	CASRGTATSDTQYF
TRBV29-1	TRBJ2-5	TRBD1	many	TGCAGCGTTAAAAGGGACAGGGGGAGGCAAGAGACCCAGTACTTC	CSVKRDRGRQETQYF
TRBV12-3/TRBV12-4	TRBJ1-4	-	many	TGTGCCAGCAGTTTTGCGGGGGCAGATGAAAAACTGTTTTTT	CASSFAGADEKLFF
TRBV6-1	TRBJ2-7	-	many	TGTGCCAGCAGTGTGAGGACGAACTCCTACGAGCAGTACTTC	CASSVRTNSYEQYF
TRBV4-2	TRBJ2-5	TRBD2	many	TGTGCCAGCAGCCAAGAGAGGGGAAGCGGGGGGGGGCAAGAGACCCAGTACTTC	CASSQERGSGGGQETQYF
TRBV13	TRBJ1-2	-	many	TGTGCCAGCAGCTTAGAGGGTCGTGTCGCTGATGGCTACACCTTC	CASSLEGRVADGYTF
TRBV3-1	TRBJ2-1	-	many	TGTGCCAGCAGAAAAGGACAGTCCTCCTACAATGAGCAGTTCTTC	CASRKGQSSYNEQFF
TRBV28	TRBJ2-7	-	many	TGTGCCAGCGGTAATATAGCCTACGAGCAGTACTTC	CASGNIAYEQYF
TRBV3-1	TRBJ1-3	-	-	TGTGCCAGCAGCCGAGCTGGAAACACCATATATTTT	CASSRAGNTIYF
TRBV7-7	TRBJ2-5	-	many	TGTGCTAGCAGCTTAGGTTTAGAAGAGACCCAGTACTTC	CASSLGLEETQYF
TRBV7-2	TRBJ2-3	TRBD2	many	TGTGCCAGCAGCTTAGCGCGACTAGCGGGAGGAAGCACAGATACGCAGTATTTT	CASSLARLAGGSTDTQYF
TRBV6-4	TRBJ2-5	TRBD2	many	TGTGCCACCTCCCTCGGGGCGGGAGTAGTAGAGACCCAGTACTTC	CATSLGAGVVETQYF
TRBV5-1	TRBJ2-1	-	many	TGCGCCAGCAGTTTGGGAGTCTACAATGAGCAGTTCTTC	CASSLGVYNEQFF
TRBV5-6	TRBJ2-1	TRBD2	few	TGTGCCAGCAGCTATGGGACTAGCGCAACCGAGCAGTTCTTC	CASSYGTSATEQFF